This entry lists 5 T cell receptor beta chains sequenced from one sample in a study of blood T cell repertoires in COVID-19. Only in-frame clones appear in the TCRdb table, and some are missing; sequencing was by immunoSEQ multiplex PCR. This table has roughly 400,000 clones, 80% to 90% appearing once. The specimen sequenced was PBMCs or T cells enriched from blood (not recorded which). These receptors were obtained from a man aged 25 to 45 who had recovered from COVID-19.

CDR3 nucleotides: TGTGCCAGTCTTGACAGGGGGGGTTTAAAGACCCAGTACTTC. Its protein is CASLDRGGLKTQYF. V and J are TRBV2 and TRBJ2-5; 9 bases map to TRBD1. Per germline, CDR1 SNHLY and CDR2 FYNNEI. The CDR3 spans 14 residues. V trimming: 9 bases; J trimming: 6 bases; junction bases outside the gene matches: 11.

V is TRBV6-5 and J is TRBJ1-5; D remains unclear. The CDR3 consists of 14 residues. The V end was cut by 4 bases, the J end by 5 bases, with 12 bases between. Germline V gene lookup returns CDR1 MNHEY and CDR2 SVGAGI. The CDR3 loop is CASSFSGSHQPQHF. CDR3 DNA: TGTGCCAGCAGTTTCTCCGGGTCGCATCAGCCCCAGCATTTT.

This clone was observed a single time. CDR3 sequence: CASRRDREADTQYF. The CDR3 DNA is TGTGCCAGTAGACGAGACAGGGAGGCAGATACGCAGTATTTT. The genes are TRBV19 and TRBJ2-3, with a tentative D call TRBD1 (7 bases). Looked up from germline, CDR1 is LNHDA and CDR2 is SQIVND (reference sequence). This CDR3 comprises 14 residues. The V gene lost 6 bases and the J gene lost 4 bases, with 14 bases spanning the gap.

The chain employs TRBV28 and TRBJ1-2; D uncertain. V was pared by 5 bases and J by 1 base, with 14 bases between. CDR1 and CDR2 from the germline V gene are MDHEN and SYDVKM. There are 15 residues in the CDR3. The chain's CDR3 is CASSPPWRLNYGYTF. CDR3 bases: TGTGCCAGCAGTCCGCCGTGGAGACTTAACTATGGCTACACCTTC.

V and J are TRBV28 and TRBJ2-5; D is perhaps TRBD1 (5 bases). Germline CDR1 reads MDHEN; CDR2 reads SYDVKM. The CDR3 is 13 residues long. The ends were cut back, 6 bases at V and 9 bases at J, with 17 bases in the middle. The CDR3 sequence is CASRRQGQGAQYF. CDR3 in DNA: TGTGCCAGCAGGAGGCAGGGCCAAGGGGCCCAGTACTTC. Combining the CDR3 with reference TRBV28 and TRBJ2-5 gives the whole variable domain DVKVTQSSRYLVKRTGEKVFLECVQDMDHENMFWYRQDPGLGLRLIYFSYDVKMKEKGDIPEGYSVSREKKERFSLILESASTNQTSMYLCASRRQGQGAQYFGPGTRLLVL.